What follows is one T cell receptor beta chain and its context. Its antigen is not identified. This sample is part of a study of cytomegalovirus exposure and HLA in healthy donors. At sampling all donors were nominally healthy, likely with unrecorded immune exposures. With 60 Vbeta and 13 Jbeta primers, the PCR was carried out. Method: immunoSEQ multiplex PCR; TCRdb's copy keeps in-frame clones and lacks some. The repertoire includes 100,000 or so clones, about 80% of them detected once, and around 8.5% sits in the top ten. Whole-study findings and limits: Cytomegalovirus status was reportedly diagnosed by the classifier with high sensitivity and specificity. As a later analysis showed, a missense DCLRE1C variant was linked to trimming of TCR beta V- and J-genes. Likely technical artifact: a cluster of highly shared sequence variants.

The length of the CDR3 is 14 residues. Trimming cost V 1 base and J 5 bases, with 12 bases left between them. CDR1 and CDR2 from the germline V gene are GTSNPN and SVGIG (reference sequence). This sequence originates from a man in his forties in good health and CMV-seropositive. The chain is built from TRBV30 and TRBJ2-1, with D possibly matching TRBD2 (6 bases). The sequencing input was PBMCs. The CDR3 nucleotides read TGTGCCTGGAGTGGCCAGCGGGTTGACAATGAGCAGTTCTTC. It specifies CAWSGQRVDNEQFF.